This T cell receptor (beta chain) was sequenced for a study of Graves' ophthalmopathy and Graves' hyperthyroidism. Germline CDR1 is MGHDK and CDR2 is SYGVNS. The CDR3 has 17 residues. Trimming at V came to 1 base and at J to 4 bases, leaving 10 bases not matched to a gene. CDR3 regions of TCR beta were amplified from RNA transcripts. HTBI-primed first-round RT-PCR preceded second-round multiplex PCR. One entry per CDR3 protein, called by TCRdb with MiXCR from the multiplex PCR reads. The profile shows 600,000 to 650,000 distinct CDR3 sequences, over 20% of them singletons. Diagnosis was based on clinical symptoms, serum thyroxine, TRAb, thyroid ultrasound and orbital computed tomography. This clonotype has a count of ten or more. Its specificity is unknown. Study-wide findings and caveats: A 13-signature model separated ophthalmopathy from stable hyperthyroidism, reaching around 90% sensitivity and roughly 82% specificity cross-validated.

Input material: peripheral blood. The genes are TRBV25-1 and TRBJ1-2, with 9 positions matching TRBD1. The sequence derives from a woman under 30 with stable Graves' hyperthyroidism. Some clones in this sample may be carry-over from other donors' samples. CDR3 bases: TGTGCCAGCAGTGAATCCCCGGGACAGGGTGGGTTCTATGGCTACACCTTC. It specifies CASSESPGQGGFYGYTF.